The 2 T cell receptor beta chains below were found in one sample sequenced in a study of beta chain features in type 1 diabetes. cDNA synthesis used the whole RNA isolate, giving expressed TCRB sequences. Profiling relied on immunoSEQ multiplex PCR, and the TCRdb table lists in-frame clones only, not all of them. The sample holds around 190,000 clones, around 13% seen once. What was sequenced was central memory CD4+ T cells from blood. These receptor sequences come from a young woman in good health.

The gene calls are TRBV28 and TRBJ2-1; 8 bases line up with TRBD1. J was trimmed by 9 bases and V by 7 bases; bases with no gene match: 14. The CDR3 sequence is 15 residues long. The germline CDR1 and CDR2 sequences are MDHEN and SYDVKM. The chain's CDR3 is CASILGGTGGAEQFF. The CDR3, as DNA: TGTGCCAGCATCCTAGGGGGAACAGGGGGTGCTGAGCAGTTCTTC.

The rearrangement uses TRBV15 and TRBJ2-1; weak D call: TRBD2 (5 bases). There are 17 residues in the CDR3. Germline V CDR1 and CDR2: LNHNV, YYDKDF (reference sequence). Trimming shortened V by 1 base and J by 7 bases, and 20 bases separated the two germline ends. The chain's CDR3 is CATSRVGAPTPGNEQFF. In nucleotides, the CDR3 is TGTGCCACCAGCAGAGTCGGCGCACCGACCCCGGGGAATGAGCAGTTCTTC.